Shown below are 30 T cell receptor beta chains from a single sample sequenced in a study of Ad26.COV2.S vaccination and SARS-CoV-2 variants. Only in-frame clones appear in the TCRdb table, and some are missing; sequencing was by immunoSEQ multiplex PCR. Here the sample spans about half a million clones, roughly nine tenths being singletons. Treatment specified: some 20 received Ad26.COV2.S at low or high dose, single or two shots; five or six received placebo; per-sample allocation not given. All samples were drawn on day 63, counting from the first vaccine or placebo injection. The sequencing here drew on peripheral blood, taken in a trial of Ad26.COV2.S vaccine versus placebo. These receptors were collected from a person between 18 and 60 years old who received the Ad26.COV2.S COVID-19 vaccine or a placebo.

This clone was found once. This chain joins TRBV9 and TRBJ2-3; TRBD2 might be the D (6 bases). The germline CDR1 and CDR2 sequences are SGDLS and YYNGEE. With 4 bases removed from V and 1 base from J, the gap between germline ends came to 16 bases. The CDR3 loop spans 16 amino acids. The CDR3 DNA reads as TGTGCCAGCAGCAGGGTGGGGGGAGCAGGCACAGATACGCAGTATTTT. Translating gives CASSRVGGAGTDTQYF. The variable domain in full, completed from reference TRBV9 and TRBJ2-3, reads DSGVTQTPKHLITATGQRVTLRCSPRSGDLSVYWYQQSLDQGLQFLIQYYNGEERAKGNILERFSAQQFPDLHSELNLSSLELGDSALYFCASSRVGGAGTDTQYFGPGTRLTVL.

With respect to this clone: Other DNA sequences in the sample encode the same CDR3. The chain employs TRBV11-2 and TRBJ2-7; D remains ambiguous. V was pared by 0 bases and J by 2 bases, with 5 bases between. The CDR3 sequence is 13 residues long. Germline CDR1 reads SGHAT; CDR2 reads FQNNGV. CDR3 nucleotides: TGTGCCAGCAGCTTAGACCGGGCCTACGAGCAGTACTTC. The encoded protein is CASSLDRAYEQYF.

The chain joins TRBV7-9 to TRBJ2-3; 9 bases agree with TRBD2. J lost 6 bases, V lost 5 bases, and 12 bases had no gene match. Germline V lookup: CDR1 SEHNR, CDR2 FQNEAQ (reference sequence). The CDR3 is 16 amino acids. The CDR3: CASSTTLAGQYDTQYF. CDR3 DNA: TGTGCCAGCAGCACTACCCTAGCGGGACAGTATGATACGCAGTATTTT.

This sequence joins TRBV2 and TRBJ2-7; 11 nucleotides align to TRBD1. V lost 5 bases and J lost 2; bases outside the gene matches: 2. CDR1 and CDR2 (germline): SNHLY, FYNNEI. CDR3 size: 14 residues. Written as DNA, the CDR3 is TGTGCCAGCAGTAGGACAGGGGGCACCTACGAGCAGTACTTC. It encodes CASSRTGGTYEQYF. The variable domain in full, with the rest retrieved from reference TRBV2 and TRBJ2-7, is EPEVTQTPSHQVTQMGQEVILRCVPISNHLYFYWYRQILGQKVEFLVSFYNNEISEKSEIFDDQFSVERPDGSNFTLKIRSTKLEDSAMYFCASSRTGGTYEQYFGPGTRLTVT.

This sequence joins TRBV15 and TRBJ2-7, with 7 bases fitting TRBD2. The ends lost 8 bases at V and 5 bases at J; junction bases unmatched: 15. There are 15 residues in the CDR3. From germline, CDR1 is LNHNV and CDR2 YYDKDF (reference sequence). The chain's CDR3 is CATEKRGGSLDEQYF. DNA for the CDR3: TGTGCCACCGAGAAGAGAGGCGGGAGTCTCGACGAGCAGTACTTC.

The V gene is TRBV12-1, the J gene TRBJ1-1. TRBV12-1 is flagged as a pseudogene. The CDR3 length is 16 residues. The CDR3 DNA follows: TGTGCCAGCAGCCCGCTCGAGAGCTCATCGAACACTGAAGCTTTCTTT. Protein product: CASSPLESSSNTEAFF.

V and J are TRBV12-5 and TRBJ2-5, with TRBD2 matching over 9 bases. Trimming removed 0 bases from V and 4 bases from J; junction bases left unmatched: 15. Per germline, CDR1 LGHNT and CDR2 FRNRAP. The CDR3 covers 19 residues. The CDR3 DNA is TGTGCTAGTGGTTTGGTAGAAAAATTGCGGGGGGGCTTGCCAGAGACCCAGTACTTC. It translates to CASGLVEKLRGGLPETQYF.

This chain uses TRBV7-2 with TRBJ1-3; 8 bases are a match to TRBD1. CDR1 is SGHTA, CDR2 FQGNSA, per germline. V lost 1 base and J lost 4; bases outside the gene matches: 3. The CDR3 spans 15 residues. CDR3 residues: CASSLGQGLGNTIYF. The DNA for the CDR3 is TGTGCCAGCAGCTTAGGACAGGGGCTCGGAAACACCATATATTTT.

CDR3 residues: CASSQDLNTGELFF. The CDR3 coding sequence is TGCGCCAGCAGCCAAGATCTGAACACCGGGGAGCTGTTTTTT. This chain connects TRBV4-1 to TRBJ2-2, with D hard to call. Germline lookup yields CDR1 MGHRA and CDR2 YSYEKL. This CDR3 has 14 amino acids. V was pared by 0 bases and J by 1 base, with 3 bases between.

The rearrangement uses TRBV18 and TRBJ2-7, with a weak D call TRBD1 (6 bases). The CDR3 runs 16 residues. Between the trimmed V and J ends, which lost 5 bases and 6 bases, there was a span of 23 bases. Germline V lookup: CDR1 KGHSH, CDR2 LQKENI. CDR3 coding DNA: TGTGCCAGCTCATCTCAAAACCCCCGCACAGGGCCCGAGCAGTACTTC. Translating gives CASSSQNPRTGPEQYF.

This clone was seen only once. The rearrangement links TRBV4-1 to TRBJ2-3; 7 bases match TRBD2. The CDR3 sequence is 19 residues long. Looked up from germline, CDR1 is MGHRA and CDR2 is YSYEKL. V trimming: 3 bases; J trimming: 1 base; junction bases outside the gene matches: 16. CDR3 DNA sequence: TGCGCCAGCAGCCAGGGCCACCTCGGGGCGGGAGTACGCACAGATACGCAGTATTTT. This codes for CASSQGHLGAGVRTDTQYF.

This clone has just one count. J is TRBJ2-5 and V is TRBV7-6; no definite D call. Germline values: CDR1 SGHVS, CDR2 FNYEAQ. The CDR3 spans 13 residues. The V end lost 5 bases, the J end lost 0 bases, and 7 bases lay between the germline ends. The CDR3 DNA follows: TGTGCCAGCAGCCGAAGGCACCAAGAGACCCAGTACTTC. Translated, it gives CASSRRHQETQYF. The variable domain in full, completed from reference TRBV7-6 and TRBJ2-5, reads GAGVSQSPRYKVTKRGQDVALRCDPISGHVSLYWYRQALGQGPEFLTYFNYEAQQDKSGLPNDRFSAERPEGSISTLTIQRTEQRDSAMYRCASSRRHQETQYFGPGTRLLVL.

The CDR3 DNA sequence: TGTGCCAGCAGCCCCGGTCGGTGGTTTGAAGCTTTCTTT. Encoded protein: CASSPGRWFEAFF. V gene TRBV11-2 combines with J gene TRBJ1-1, with D uncertain. Trimming cost V 5 bases and J 7 bases, with 14 bases left between them. Germline CDR1 SGHAT, CDR2 FQNNGV. The CDR3 extends over 13 amino acids. Full variable domain (rest looked up from reference TRBV11-2 and TRBJ1-1): EAGVAQSPRYKIIEKRQSVAFWCNPISGHATLYWYQQILGQGPKLLIQFQNNGVVDDSQLPKDRFSAERLKGVDSTLKIQPAKLEDSAVYLCASSPGRWFEAFFGQGTRLTVV.

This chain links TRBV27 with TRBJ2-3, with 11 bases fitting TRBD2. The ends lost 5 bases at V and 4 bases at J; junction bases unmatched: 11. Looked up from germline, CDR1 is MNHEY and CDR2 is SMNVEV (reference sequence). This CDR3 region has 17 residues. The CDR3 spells CASSVGTSGGGPDTQYF. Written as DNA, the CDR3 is TGTGCCAGCAGTGTAGGGACTAGCGGAGGGGGGCCAGATACGCAGTATTTT.

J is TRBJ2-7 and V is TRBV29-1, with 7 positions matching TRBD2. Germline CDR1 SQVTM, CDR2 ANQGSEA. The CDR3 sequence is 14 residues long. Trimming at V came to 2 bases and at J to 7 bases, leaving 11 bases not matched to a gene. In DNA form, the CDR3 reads TGCAGCGTTGAAAAGGCGTGGGAGGGCCGAGAGCAGTACTTC. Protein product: CSVEKAWEGREQYF.

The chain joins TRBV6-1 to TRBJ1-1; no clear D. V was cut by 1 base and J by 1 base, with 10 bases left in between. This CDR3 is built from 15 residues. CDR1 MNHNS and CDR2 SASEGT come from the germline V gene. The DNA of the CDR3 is TGTGCCAGCAGTGAAGGAAGAACGGGGAACACTGAAGCTTTCTTT. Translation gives CASSEGRTGNTEAFF.

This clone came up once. The CDR3 region has the DNA TGTGCCAGCAGGGGGGTACTATACGAGCAGTACTTC. It is translated as CASRGVLYEQYF. V is TRBV6-5 and J is TRBJ2-7; D is tentatively TRBD1 or TRBD2 (5 bases each). The CDR3 is made up of 12 amino acids. CDR1 is MNHEY, CDR2 SVGAGI, per germline. V dropped 6 bases and J dropped 4 bases, with 10 bases sitting between them.

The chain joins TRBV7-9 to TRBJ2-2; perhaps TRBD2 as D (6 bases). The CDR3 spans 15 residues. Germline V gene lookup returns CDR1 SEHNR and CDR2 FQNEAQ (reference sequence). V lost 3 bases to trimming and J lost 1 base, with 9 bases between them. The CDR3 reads CASSLRDLNTGELFF. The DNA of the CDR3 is TGTGCCAGCAGCTTGCGGGATTTGAACACCGGGGAGCTGTTTTTT.

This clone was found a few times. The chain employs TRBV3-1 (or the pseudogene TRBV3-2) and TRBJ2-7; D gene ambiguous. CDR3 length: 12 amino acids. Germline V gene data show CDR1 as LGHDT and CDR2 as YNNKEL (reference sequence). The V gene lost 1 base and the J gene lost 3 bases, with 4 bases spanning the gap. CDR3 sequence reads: CASSQVRYEQYF. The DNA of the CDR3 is TGTGCCAGCAGCCAAGTCCGCTACGAGCAGTACTTC.

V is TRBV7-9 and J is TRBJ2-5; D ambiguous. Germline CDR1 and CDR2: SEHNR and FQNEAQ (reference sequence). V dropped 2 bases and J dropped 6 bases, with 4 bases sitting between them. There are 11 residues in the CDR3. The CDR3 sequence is CASSLLKTQYF. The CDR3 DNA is TGTGCCAGCAGCTTATTGAAGACCCAGTACTTC.

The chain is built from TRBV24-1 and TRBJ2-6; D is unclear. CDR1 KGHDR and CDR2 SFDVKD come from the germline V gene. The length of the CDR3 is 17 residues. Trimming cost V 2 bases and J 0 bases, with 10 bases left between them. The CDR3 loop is CATSDSRHLSGANVLTF. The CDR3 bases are TGTGCCACCAGTGATTCTAGACACCTCTCTGGGGCCAACGTCCTGACTTTC.

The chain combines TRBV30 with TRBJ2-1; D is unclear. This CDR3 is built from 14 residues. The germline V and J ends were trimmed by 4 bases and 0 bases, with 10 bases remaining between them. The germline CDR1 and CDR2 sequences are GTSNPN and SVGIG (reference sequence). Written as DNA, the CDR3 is TGTGCCTGGAATCGACTCAGCTCCTACAATGAGCAGTTCTTC. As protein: CAWNRLSSYNEQFF.

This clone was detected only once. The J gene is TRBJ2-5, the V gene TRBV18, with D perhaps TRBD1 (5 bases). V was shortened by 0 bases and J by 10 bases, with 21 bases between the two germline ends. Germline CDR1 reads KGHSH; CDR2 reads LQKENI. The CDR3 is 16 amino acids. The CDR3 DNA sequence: TGTGCCAGCTCACCACCCGGACACACAACGTTAATGGACCAGTACTTC. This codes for CASSPPGHTTLMDQYF.

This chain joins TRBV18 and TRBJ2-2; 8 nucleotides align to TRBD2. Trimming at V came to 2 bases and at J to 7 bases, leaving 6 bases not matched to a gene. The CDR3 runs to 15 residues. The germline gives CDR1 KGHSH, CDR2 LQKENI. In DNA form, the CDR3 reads TGTGCCAGCTCACCAGGTCAGCGGGAGTTCGGGGAGCTGTTTTTT. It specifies CASSPGQREFGELFF. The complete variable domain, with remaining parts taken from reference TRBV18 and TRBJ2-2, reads NAGVMQNPRHLVRRRGQEARLRCSPMKGHSHVYWYRQLPEEGLKFMVYLQKENIIDESGMPKERFSAEFPKEGPSILRIQQVVRGDSAAYFCASSPGQREFGELFFGEGSRLTVL.

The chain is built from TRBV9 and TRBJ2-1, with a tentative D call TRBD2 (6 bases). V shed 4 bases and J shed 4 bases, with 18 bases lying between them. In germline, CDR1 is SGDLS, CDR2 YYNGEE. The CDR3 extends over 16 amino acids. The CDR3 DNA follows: TGTGCCAGCAGCCCCTTGTCGGGAGTATCTTACAATGAGCAGTTCTTC. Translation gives CASSPLSGVSYNEQFF. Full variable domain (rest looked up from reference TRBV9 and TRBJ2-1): DSGVTQTPKHLITATGQRVTLRCSPRSGDLSVYWYQQSLDQGLQFLIQYYNGEERAKGNILERFSAQQFPDLHSELNLSSLELGDSALYFCASSPLSGVSYNEQFFGPGTRLTVL.

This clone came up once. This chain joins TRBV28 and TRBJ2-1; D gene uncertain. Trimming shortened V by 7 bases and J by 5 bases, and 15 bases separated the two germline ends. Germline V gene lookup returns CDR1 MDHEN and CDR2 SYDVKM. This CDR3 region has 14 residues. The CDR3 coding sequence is TGTGCCAGCACCTACTTACCGAGGCACAATGAGCAGTTCTTC. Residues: CASTYLPRHNEQFF.

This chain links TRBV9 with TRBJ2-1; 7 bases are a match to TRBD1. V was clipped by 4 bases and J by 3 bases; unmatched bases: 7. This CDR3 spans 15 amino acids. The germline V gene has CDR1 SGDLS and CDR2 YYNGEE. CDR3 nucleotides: TGTGCCAGCAGCCCCACCGGGACAGTCTACAATGAGCAGTTCTTC. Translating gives CASSPTGTVYNEQFF. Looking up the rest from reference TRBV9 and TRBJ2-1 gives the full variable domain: DSGVTQTPKHLITATGQRVTLRCSPRSGDLSVYWYQQSLDQGLQFLIQYYNGEERAKGNILERFSAQQFPDLHSELNLSSLELGDSALYFCASSPTGTVYNEQFFGPGTRLTVL.

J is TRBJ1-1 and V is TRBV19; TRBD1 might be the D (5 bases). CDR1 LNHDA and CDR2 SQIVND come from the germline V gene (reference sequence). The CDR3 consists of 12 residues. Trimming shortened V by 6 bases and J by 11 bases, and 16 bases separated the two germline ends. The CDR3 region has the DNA TGTGCCAGTAGCCTGGGGCCGGGGAGCGCTTTCTTT. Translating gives CASSLGPGSAFF. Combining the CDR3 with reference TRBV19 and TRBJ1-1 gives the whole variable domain DGGITQSPKYLFRKEGQNVTLSCEQNLNHDAMYWYRQDPGQGLRLIYYSQIVNDFQKGDIAEGYSVSREKKESFPLTVTSAQKNPTAFYLCASSLGPGSAFFGQGTRLTVV.

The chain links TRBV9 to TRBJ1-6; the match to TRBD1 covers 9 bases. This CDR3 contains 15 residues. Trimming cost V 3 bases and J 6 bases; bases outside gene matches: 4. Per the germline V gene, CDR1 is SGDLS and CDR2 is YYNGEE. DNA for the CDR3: TGTGCCAGCAGCGATAGACAGGGGGTTAATTCACCCCTCCACTTT. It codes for CASSDRQGVNSPLHF.

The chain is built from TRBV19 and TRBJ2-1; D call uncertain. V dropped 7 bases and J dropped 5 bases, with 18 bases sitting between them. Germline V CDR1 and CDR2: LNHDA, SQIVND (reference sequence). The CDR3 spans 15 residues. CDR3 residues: CASTSFQAANNEQFF. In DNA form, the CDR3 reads TGTGCCAGTACCTCCTTCCAGGCAGCCAACAATGAGCAGTTCTTC.